A selection of T cell receptor beta chains follows, all from one sample in a study of blood T cells in healthy people across ages. From the 5' RACE reads, TCRdb called clonotypes with MiXCR, one entry per CDR3 protein. The table shows approximately 800,000 distinct CDR3 sequences, with about 53% occurring only once. What was sequenced was blood. These receptors all come from an elderly man in good health. The CDR3 runs from the conserved cysteine through the conserved F or W. D genes are given only for firm matches. Clone size is shown for a subset of rows, as once, few, many or a class of expanded clone.

v_call: TRBV11-3
clone_size: NA
j_call: TRBJ2-1
d_call: TRBD2
cdr3_aa: CASSWGGRTSGRRNEQFF
cdr3_nt: TGTGCCAGCAGTTGGGGGGGGCGGACTAGCGGGAGGCGGAATGAGCAGTTCTTC

v_call: TRBV24-1
clone_size: once
j_call: TRBJ2-5
d_call: NA
cdr3_aa: CATSDLRNYRETQYF
cdr3_nt: TGTGCCACCAGTGATTTGAGGAACTACCGGGAGACCCAGTACTTC

v_call: TRBV7-2
clone_size: NA
j_call: TRBJ2-1
d_call: NA
cdr3_aa: CASSDAITYNEQFF
cdr3_nt: TGTGCCAGCAGCGATGCCATAACCTACAATGAGCAGTTCTTC

v_call: TRBV10-2
clone_size: NA
j_call: TRBJ1-6
d_call: TRBD1
cdr3_aa: CASSETPNRGLVSPLHF
cdr3_nt: TGCGCCAGCAGTGAGACTCCCAACAGGGGGCTAGTCTCACCCCTCCACTTT

v_call: TRBV9
clone_size: NA
j_call: TRBJ2-3
d_call: NA
cdr3_aa: CASSDRDGNTDTQYF
cdr3_nt: TGTGCCAGCAGCGACCGGGACGGCAACACAGATACGCAGTATTTT

v_call: TRBV7-2
clone_size: NA
j_call: TRBJ2-5
d_call: NA
cdr3_aa: CASSTRGGGRETQYF
cdr3_nt: TGTGCCAGCAGCACGAGAGGAGGGGGGCGAGAGACCCAGTACTTC

v_call: TRBV29-1
clone_size: NA
j_call: TRBJ2-1
d_call: NA
cdr3_aa: CSVVRGRNEQFF
cdr3_nt: TGCAGCGTTGTGCGAGGAAGGAATGAGCAGTTCTTC

v_call: TRBV13
clone_size: NA
j_call: TRBJ2-5
d_call: TRBD1
cdr3_aa: CASSAATGGRETQYF
cdr3_nt: TGTGCCAGCAGCGCGGCTACAGGGGGGAGGGAGACCCAGTACTTC

v_call: TRBV12-3/TRBV12-4
clone_size: NA
j_call: TRBJ2-1
d_call: NA
cdr3_aa: CASSSQVYEQFF
cdr3_nt: TGTGCCAGCAGTTCCCAGGTATATGAGCAGTTCTTC

v_call: TRBV7-2
clone_size: few
j_call: TRBJ2-7
d_call: NA
cdr3_aa: CASSLMWYEQYF
cdr3_nt: TGTGCCAGCAGCCTGATGTGGTACGAGCAGTACTTC

v_call: TRBV4-2
clone_size: few
j_call: TRBJ2-5
d_call: NA
cdr3_aa: CASSQLTTGLEGETQYF
cdr3_nt: TGTGCCAGCAGCCAACTCACTACAGGGTTAGAGGGAGAGACCCAGTACTTC